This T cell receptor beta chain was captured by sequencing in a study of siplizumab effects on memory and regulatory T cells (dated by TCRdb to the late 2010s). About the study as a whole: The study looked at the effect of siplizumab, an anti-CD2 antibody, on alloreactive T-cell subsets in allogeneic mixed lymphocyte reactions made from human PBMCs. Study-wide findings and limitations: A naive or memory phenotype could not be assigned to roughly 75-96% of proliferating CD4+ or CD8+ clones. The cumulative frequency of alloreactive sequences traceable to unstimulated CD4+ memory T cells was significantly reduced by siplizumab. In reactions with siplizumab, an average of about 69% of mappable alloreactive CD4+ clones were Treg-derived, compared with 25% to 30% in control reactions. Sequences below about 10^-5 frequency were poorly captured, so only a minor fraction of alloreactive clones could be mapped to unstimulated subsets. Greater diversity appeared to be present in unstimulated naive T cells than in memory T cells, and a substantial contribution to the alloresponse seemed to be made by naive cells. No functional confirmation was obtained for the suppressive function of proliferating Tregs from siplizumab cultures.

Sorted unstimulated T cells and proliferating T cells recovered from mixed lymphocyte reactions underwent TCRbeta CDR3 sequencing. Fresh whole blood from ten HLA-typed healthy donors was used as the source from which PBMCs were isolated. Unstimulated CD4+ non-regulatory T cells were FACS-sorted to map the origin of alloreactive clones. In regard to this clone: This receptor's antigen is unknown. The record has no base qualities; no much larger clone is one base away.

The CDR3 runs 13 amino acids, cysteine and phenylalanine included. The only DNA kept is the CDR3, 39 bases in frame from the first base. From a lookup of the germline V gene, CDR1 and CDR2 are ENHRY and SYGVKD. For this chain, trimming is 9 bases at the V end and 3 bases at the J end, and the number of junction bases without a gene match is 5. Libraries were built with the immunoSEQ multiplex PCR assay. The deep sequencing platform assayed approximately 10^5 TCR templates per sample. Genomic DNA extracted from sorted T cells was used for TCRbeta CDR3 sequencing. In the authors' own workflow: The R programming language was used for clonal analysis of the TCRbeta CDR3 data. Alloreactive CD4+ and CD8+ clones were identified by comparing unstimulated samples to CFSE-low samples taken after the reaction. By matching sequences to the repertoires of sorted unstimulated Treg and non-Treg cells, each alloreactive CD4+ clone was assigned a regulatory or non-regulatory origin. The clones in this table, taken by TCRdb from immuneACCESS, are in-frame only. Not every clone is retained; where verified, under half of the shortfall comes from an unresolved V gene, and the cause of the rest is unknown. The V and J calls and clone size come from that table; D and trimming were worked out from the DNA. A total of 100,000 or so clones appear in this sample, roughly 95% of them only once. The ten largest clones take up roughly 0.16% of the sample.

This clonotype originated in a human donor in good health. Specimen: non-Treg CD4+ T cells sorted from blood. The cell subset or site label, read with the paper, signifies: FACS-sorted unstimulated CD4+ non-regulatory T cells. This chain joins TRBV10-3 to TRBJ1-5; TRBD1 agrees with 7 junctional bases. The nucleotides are TGTGCCATGAGACAGGGAATCAATCAGCCCCAGCATTTT. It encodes CAMRQGINQPQHF.